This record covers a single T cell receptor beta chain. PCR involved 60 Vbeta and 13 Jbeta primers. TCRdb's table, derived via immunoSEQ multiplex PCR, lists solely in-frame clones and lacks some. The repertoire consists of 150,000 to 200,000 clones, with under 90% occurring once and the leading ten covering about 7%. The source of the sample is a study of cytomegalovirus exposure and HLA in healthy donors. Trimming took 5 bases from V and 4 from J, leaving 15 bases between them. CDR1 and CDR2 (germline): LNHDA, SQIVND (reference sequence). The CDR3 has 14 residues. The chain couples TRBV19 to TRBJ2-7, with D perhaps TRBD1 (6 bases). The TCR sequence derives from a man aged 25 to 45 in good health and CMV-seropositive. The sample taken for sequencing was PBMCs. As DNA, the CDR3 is TGTGCCAGTAGTGTGGACAGAGGAAGGTACGAGCAGTACTTC. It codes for CASSVDRGRYEQYF. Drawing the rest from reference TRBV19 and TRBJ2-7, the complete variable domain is DGGITQSPKYLFRKEGQNVTLSCEQNLNHDAMYWYRQDPGQGLRLIYYSQIVNDFQKGDIAEGYSVSREKKESFPLTVTSAQKNPTAFYLCASSVDRGRYEQYFGPGTRLTVT.